These 28 T cell receptor beta chains came from one sample sequenced in a study of naive and memory T cell subsets (dated by TCRdb to 2017 to 2019). Library preparation employed UMI-ligation and nested PCR. Sequencing was performed on an Illumina MiSeq. An equimolar mix of two oligonucleotides covering both TRBC1 and TRBC2 was used as the beta constant-region primer. The public reads were run again by TCRdb, first through fastp at Q25 and then through MiXCR, and only productive beta chains were kept. Identical CDR3 proteins give one entry, which carries the most common genes and DNA. The sample table lists 140,000 to 150,000 distinct CDR3 sequences, approximately 15% of them with a count of one. In total, the top ten clones hold roughly 0.14% of the sample. Sequenced: naive CD4+ T cells from blood. Explained via the paper, the cell subset or site label denotes: naive T cells, CD45RA high CD27+. The receptors here all came from a human donor in good health.

This clonotype has a handful of counts. The chain combines TRBV20-1 with TRBJ2-1; the match to TRBD2 covers 9 bases. Germline V gene lookup returns CDR1 DFQATT and CDR2 SNEGSKA (reference sequence). The ends lost 6 bases at V and 6 bases at J; junction bases unmatched: 9. This CDR3 has 14 residues. CDR3 sequence (DNA): TGCAGTGCGCGACTAGCGGCCCCCAGCAATGAGCAGTTCTTC. Its translation is CSARLAAPSNEQFF.

The rearrangement links TRBV5-1 to TRBJ1-1; D is possibly TRBD1 (5 bases). The CDR3 extends over 16 amino acids. Between the trimmed V and J ends, which lost 4 bases and 5 bases, there was a span of 21 bases. Germline V gives CDR1 SGHRS, CDR2 YFSETQ. CDR3 nucleotides: TGCGCCAGCAGCCTTCTTGGGGGGTCAGGAGGAACTGAAGCTTTCTTT. Protein product: CASSLLGGSGGTEAFF.

This clonotype was counted only a few times. The chain is built from TRBV28 and TRBJ1-5, with D maybe TRBD1 (6 bases). Germline CDR1 MDHEN, CDR2 SYDVKM. This CDR3 is built from 15 residues. Trimming left V 7 bases short and J 2 bases short, with 15 bases between. CDR3 DNA sequence: TGTGCCAGCATCCCTCGGGGGCGACGCAATCAGCCCCAGCATTTT. Protein sequence: CASIPRGRRNQPQHF.

In its sample, this clonotype was seen a few times. The chain has TRBV29-1 and TRBJ1-1; D gene unclear. Trimming left V 0 bases short and J 11 bases short, with 7 bases between. This CDR3 has 10 residues. Germline values: CDR1 SQVTM, CDR2 ANQGSEA. CDR3 loop: CSVEEGTAFF. The CDR3 DNA is TGCAGCGTTGAAGAAGGAACGGCTTTCTTT. Combining the CDR3 with reference TRBV29-1 and TRBJ1-1 gives the whole variable domain SAVISQKPSRDICQRGTSLTIQCQVDSQVTMMFWYRQQPGQSLTLIATANQGSEATYESGFVIDKFPISRPNLTFSTLTVSNMSPEDSSIYLCSVEEGTAFFGQGTRLTVV.

The chain recombines TRBV5-1 with TRBJ2-2; no clear D gene. V was trimmed by 5 bases and J by 0 bases, leaving 17 bases between them. The CDR3 sequence is 17 residues long. Germline CDR1 SGHRS, CDR2 YFSETQ. This chain's CDR3 is CASRGPGPGTNTGELFF. CDR3 sequence (DNA): TGCGCCAGCAGGGGCCCCGGACCGGGTACGAACACCGGGGAGCTGTTTTTT.

The chain is built from TRBV9 and TRBJ2-3, with D perhaps matching TRBD1 or TRBD2 (6 bases each). This CDR3 has 14 residues. CDR1 is SGDLS, CDR2 YYNGEE, per germline. With 4 bases removed from V and 8 bases from J, the gap between germline ends came to 17 bases. The CDR3 loop reads CASSTTTGAGTQYF. CDR3 nucleotides: TGTGCCAGCAGCACTACCACGGGGGCGGGTACGCAGTATTTT.

This clonotype showed up just a few times. J is TRBJ1-1 and V is TRBV29-1; 8 bases align to TRBD1. CDR1 is SQVTM and CDR2 is ANQGSEA in the germline V gene. This CDR3 is 10 amino acids long. The trim removed 7 bases at V and 8 bases at J, leaving 3 bases unmatched. The CDR3 loop is CSAGTGEAFF. The CDR3 coding sequence is TGCAGCGCCGGGACAGGAGAAGCTTTCTTT.

This clonotype was counted a few times. J is TRBJ2-3 and V is TRBV2; D may be TRBD1 (6 bases). The CDR3 loop spans 15 amino acids. Germline V CDR1 and CDR2: SNHLY, FYNNEI. V lost 8 bases and J lost 2, with 17 bases in between. The CDR3 DNA follows: TGTGCCAGCCACAGGGACGGACCTATCACAGATACGCAGTATTTT. Its translation: CASHRDGPITDTQYF. Full variable domain (rest looked up from reference TRBV2 and TRBJ2-3): EPEVTQTPSHQVTQMGQEVILRCVPISNHLYFYWYRQILGQKVEFLVSFYNNEISEKSEIFDDQFSVERPDGSNFTLKIRSTKLEDSAMYFCASHRDGPITDTQYFGPGTRLTVL.

The chain couples TRBV12-3 or TRBV12-4 to TRBJ2-5; 12 nucleotides agree with TRBD2. The CDR3 is 19 amino acids. J was trimmed by 6 bases and V by 2 bases; bases with no gene match: 16. The CDR3 protein is CASSLLSEKTSGSLKTQYF. The CDR3 DNA reads as TGTGCCAGCAGTTTACTAAGTGAGAAGACTAGCGGGAGTTTGAAGACCCAGTACTTC.

The rearrangement joins TRBV6-6 to TRBJ1-6; TRBD1 matches 7 bases. With 6 bases clipped from V and 5 bases from J, the junction kept 7 bases outside the gene matches. The CDR3 consists of 15 residues. In germline, CDR1 is MNHNY, CDR2 SVGAGI (reference sequence). The CDR3: CASRGTEGNNSPLHF. CDR3 sequence (DNA): TGTGCCAGCAGAGGGACAGAGGGGAATAATTCACCCCTCCACTTT.

The CDR3 DNA sequence: TGTGCCTCCGCCGGCGGGAGTAGGGATGAGCAGTTCTTC. It is translated as CASAGGSRDEQFF. The V call is TRBV24-1, the J call TRBJ2-1; 7 bases agree with TRBD2. Germline V gene sequence: CDR1 KGHDR, CDR2 SFDVKD. With 12 bases clipped from V and 8 bases from J, the junction kept 12 bases outside the gene matches. CDR3 length: 13 residues.

V and J are TRBV20-1 and TRBJ1-5; D not resolved. Trimming removed 1 base at V and 4 bases at J, with 8 bases between. The CDR3 runs 13 residues. CDR1 is DFQATT, CDR2 SNEGSKA, per germline (reference sequence). CDR3 loop: CSARGEKNQPQHF. CDR3 bases: TGCAGTGCTAGAGGGGAGAAGAATCAGCCCCAGCATTTT.

This clonotype has a handful of counts. The V call is TRBV7-9, the J call TRBJ2-6, with unresolved D. The germline CDR1 and CDR2 sequences are SEHNR and FQNEAQ (reference sequence). CDR3 length: 16 residues. V was pared by 5 bases and J by 0 bases, with 11 bases between. In nucleotides, the CDR3 is TGTGCCAGCAGCAAGGACCGAAGCTCTGGGGCCAACGTCCTGACTTTC. Residues: CASSKDRSSGANVLTF.

The genes are TRBV7-9 and TRBJ1-1; D remains unclear. This CDR3 is built from 14 residues. Trimming removed 5 bases at V and 1 base at J, with 11 bases between. In germline, CDR1 is SEHNR, CDR2 FQNEAQ (reference sequence). The CDR3 region is CASSPREWNTEAFF. The CDR3 DNA reads TGTGCCAGCAGCCCCCGGGAGTGGAACACTGAAGCTTTCTTT. Looking up the rest from reference TRBV7-9 and TRBJ1-1 gives the full variable domain: DTGVSQNPRHKITKRGQNVTFRCDPISEHNRLYWYRQTLGQGPEFLTYFQNEAQLEKSRLLSDRFSAERPKGSFSTLEIQRTEQGDSAMYLCASSPREWNTEAFFGQGTRLTVV.

This clonotype was seen a few times. The V gene is TRBV5-1, the J gene TRBJ1-1; 8 bases match TRBD1. J gave up 1 base and V 3 bases, and 8 bases lay outside the gene matches. Germline-derived CDR1 and CDR2 are SGHRS and YFSETQ. The CDR3 spans 16 residues. The CDR3: CASSSRTGLGNTEAFF. DNA for the CDR3: TGCGCCAGCAGCTCACGGACAGGGCTCGGGAACACTGAAGCTTTCTTT.

This clonotype was seen a handful of times. CDR3 nucleotide sequence: TGTGCCAGCAGCCTAAGCCGGGACTTAGCGACTGAAGCTTTCTTT. Translating it yields CASSLSRDLATEAFF. This chain uses TRBV7-2 with TRBJ1-1, with D perhaps matching TRBD1 (5 bases). V lost 5 bases and J lost 5, with 18 bases in between. The germline V gene has CDR1 SGHTA and CDR2 FQGNSA. This CDR3 is 15 amino acids long.

This clonotype was seen only a few times. The chain combines TRBV19 with TRBJ2-1, with TRBD2 matching 10 bases. Trimming removed 7 bases from V and 5 bases from J; junction bases left unmatched: 8. The CDR3 loop spans 15 amino acids. CDR1 is LNHDA and CDR2 is SQIVND in the germline V gene (reference sequence). In DNA, the CDR3 is TGTGCCAGTATGGGTAAGCTAGCGGGAGACAATGAGCAGTTCTTC. This codes for CASMGKLAGDNEQFF.

Only a few counts were recorded for this clonotype. This chain joins TRBV7-9 and TRBJ1-4; D is perhaps TRBD1 (6 bases). CDR3 length: 16 amino acids. Germline values: CDR1 SEHNR, CDR2 FQNEAQ (reference sequence). Trimming removed 0 bases at V and 3 bases at J, with 11 bases between. CDR3 sequence: CASSLAQGPPNEKLFF. Written as DNA, the CDR3 is TGTGCCAGCAGCTTAGCACAGGGACCTCCTAATGAAAAACTGTTTTTT.

The chain is built from TRBV7-6 and TRBJ2-7; 11 bases map to TRBD1. This CDR3 has 16 amino acids. Trimming cost V 5 bases and J 3 bases; bases outside gene matches: 9. Germline loops: CDR1 SGHVS, CDR2 FNYEAQ. CDR3 sequence (DNA): TGTGCCAGCAGCCCCCCCTGGGGACAGGGGGACTACGAGCAGTACTTC. Its protein product is CASSPPWGQGDYEQYF.

As to this clonotype: This may stem from a read error, because a much larger clone lies one nucleotide away. V is TRBV29-1 and J is TRBJ2-7, with 9 bases that match TRBD1. Germline-derived CDR1 and CDR2 are SQVTM and ANQGSEA. The CDR3 spans 14 residues. CDR3 nucleotides: TGCGGCGTTGCGCGGACAGGGGCAAAATACGAGCAGTACTTC. Protein product: CGVARTGAKYEQYF.

The CDR3 sequence: CASSSTGKKPDRPYEQYF. The CDR3 region has the DNA TGCGCCAGCAGCTCGACAGGGAAAAAACCTGATCGCCCCTACGAGCAGTACTTC. The chain has TRBV4-1 and TRBJ2-7; 7 nucleotides align to TRBD1. Germline assignment: CDR1 MGHRA and CDR2 YSYEKL. The length of the CDR3 is 18 residues. Trimming at V came to 5 bases and at J to 2 bases, leaving 18 bases not matched to a gene.

The chain combines TRBV5-4 with TRBJ2-3, with TRBD1 matching over 9 bases. CDR1 is SGHNT and CDR2 is YYREEE in the germline V gene (reference sequence). CDR3 length: 15 residues. The V gene end was trimmed by 4 bases and the J gene end by 2 bases; junction bases not matched to a gene: 5. The CDR3 DNA follows: TGTGCCAGCAGCCCAGGGACAGGGCTCACAGATACGCAGTATTTT. It codes for CASSPGTGLTDTQYF.

Only a few counts were recorded for this clonotype. The V gene is TRBV3-1, the J gene TRBJ2-5, with D unclear. Looked up from germline, CDR1 is LGHDT and CDR2 is YNNKEL (reference sequence). Deletions cut 1 base from V and 8 bases from J, with 8 bases between. The CDR3 spans 12 residues. CDR3 amino acids: CASSQGVDTQYF. In nucleotides, the CDR3 is TGTGCCAGCAGCCAAGGGGTCGATACCCAGTACTTC.

The V and J genes are TRBV5-1 and TRBJ2-7, with D unresolved. The CDR3 runs 14 residues. From germline, CDR1 is SGHRS and CDR2 YFSETQ. The ends were cut back, 1 base at V and 1 base at J, with 9 bases in the middle. The CDR3 here is CASSLSAGSYEQYF. CDR3 nucleotides: TGCGCCAGCAGCTTGTCGGCAGGATCCTACGAGCAGTACTTC.

This clonotype has only a few counts. The chain uses TRBV5-1 and TRBJ2-3, with D perhaps matching TRBD2 (6 bases). Trimming left V 2 bases short and J 3 bases short, with 13 bases between. The CDR3 contains 15 residues. CDR1 and CDR2 from the germline V gene are SGHRS and YFSETQ. The CDR3 sequence: CASSFDGSRTDTQYF. CDR3 bases: TGCGCCAGCAGCTTCGACGGGAGTCGTACAGATACGCAGTATTTT.

The V and J genes are TRBV7-2 and TRBJ2-7; 8 bases map to TRBD2. The CDR3 sequence is 16 residues long. V lost 5 bases, J lost 1 base, and 10 bases stayed unmatched. The germline V gene has CDR1 SGHTA and CDR2 FQGNSA. The CDR3 region has the DNA TGTGCCAGCAGCCCCGGGGGGGCACTCAGATCCTACGAGCAGTACTTC. This gives the protein CASSPGGALRSYEQYF.

The chain employs TRBV5-5 and TRBJ2-1; D ambiguous. Trimming took 2 bases from V and 0 from J, leaving 9 bases between them. The CDR3 covers 15 residues. Germline CDR1 and CDR2: SGHKS and YYEKEE (reference sequence). The CDR3 nucleotides read TGTGCCAGCAGCTTCACCCGGCTCTCCTACAATGAGCAGTTCTTC. The encoded protein is CASSFTRLSYNEQFF.

The chain couples TRBV4-1 to TRBJ2-1; 8 nucleotides match TRBD1. J was trimmed by 5 bases and V by 1 base; bases with no gene match: 22. Germline lookup yields CDR1 MGHRA and CDR2 YSYEKL. CDR3 size: 21 residues. The CDR3 reads CASSQGSGQGRGHRYNNEQFF. In DNA form, the CDR3 reads TGCGCCAGCAGCCAAGGGTCTGGACAGGGTAGGGGACACCGATACAACAATGAGCAGTTCTTC.